A single sample is the source of the 16 T cell receptor beta chains below, sequenced in a study of T cell clonality in common variable immunodeficiency (dated by TCRdb to between 2014 and 2017). The protocol used for the library was the immunoSEQ multiplex PCR assay. Sourced from immuneACCESS, this table was stored by TCRdb with only in-frame sequences that have V and J called. A share of the clones is absent; for the studies checked, an unresolved V gene accounts for under half, and the remainder has no known explanation. The table gives 45,000 to 55,000 clones for this sample, with none occurring only once. The top ten hold 5.4% of the sample. The specimen sequenced was peripheral blood mononuclear cells. The receptor set was obtained from a person aged 18 to 75 in good health.

This clone was detected ten times or more. From the germline J gene comes the end of the CDR3, since the read stops 3 residues before it. The chain joins TRBV4-1 to TRBJ1-1, with TRBD1 as a possible D gene (6 bases). This CDR3 spans 13 amino acids. Looked up from germline, CDR1 is MGHRA and CDR2 is YSYEKL. Trimming stripped 7 bases from V and 4 bases from J, with 13 bases between. CDR3 residues: CASNVQTGTEAFF. CDR3 DNA, as far as it was read: TGCGCCAGCAATGTACAGACAGGCACTGAA.

This clone was observed a few times. The CDR3 extends 3 residues past the end of the read, so its final part is completed from the germline J gene. The chain employs TRBV7-2 and TRBJ2-5; 13 bases are shared with TRBD2. V dropped 7 bases and J dropped 4; count of bases not matched to a gene: 3. Germline CDR1 is SGHTA and CDR2 is FQGNSA. The CDR3 is 14 amino acids. CDR3 protein: CASKGLAGRETQYF. The sequenced part of the CDR3 DNA is TGTGCCAGCAAGGGACTAGCGGGAAGAGAGACC.

This clone was detected many times. The read terminates 3 residues ahead of where the CDR3 ends, so the germline J gene completes it. The rearrangement links TRBV4-2 to TRBJ1-3, with unresolved D. From germline, CDR1 is LGHNA and CDR2 YNFKEQ. CDR3 length: 15 amino acids. Between the trimmed V and J ends, which lost 2 bases and 0 bases, there was a span of 8 bases. Partial CDR3 DNA: TGTGCCAGCAGCCAAACTTCCGCCTCTGGAAACACC. It codes for CASSQTSASGNT. The whole CDR3 protein reads CASSQTSASGNTIYF.

In this sample, this clone turned up many times. Sequencing ends 3 residues short of the CDR3 end; the germline J gene provides the rest. The chain couples TRBV20-1 to TRBJ2-3; TRBD2 is a possible D gene (7 bases). The ends were cut back, 4 bases at V and 3 bases at J, with 17 bases in the middle. Germline V gene sequence: CDR1 DFQATT, CDR2 SNEGSKA (reference sequence). CDR3 length: 15 residues. CDR3 in amino acids: CSAKGGGGRTDTQYF. The sequenced part of the CDR3 DNA is TGCAGTGCTAAGGGAGGGGGAGGGCGTACAGATACG.

This clone was picked up many times. The read is 3 residues too short to cover the CDR3 end, so that end is filled in from the germline J gene. The chain has TRBV6-4 and TRBJ2-3; 11 positions agree with TRBD2. V gave up 6 bases and J gave up 4 bases; unmatched junction bases: 6. Germline V gene lookup returns CDR1 MRHNA and CDR2 SNTAGT. This CDR3 contains 15 residues. CDR3 DNA (partial): TGTGCCAGCAGCCGACTAGCGGGATTGTCAGATACG. It yields the protein CASSRLAGLSDT. The full CDR3 protein is CASSRLAGLSDTQYF.

Many counts were recorded for this clone. The CDR3 end is not reached by the read, which stops 3 residues before it; the germline J gene fills it in. The rearrangement links TRBV7-2 to TRBJ2-5; 8 bases match TRBD1. J was trimmed by 7 bases and V by 4 bases; bases with no gene match: 8. CDR3 size: 14 residues. Germline V gene sequence: CDR1 SGHTA, CDR2 FQGNSA. CDR3 DNA, as far as it was read: TGTGCCAGCAGCTCCGGGACAGGTGCTTGGACC. Its translation: CASSSGTGAWT. From start to end, the CDR3 is CASSSGTGAWTQYF.

This clone was seen more than once but under ten times. At one boundary the junction diverges from the germline segment, which might be a read error. With the read ending 3 residues before the CDR3 end, the germline J gene is used to fill in that end. The chain joins TRBV19 to TRBJ1-6, with D hard to call. The CDR3 runs to 13 residues. Per the germline V gene, CDR1 is LNHDA and CDR2 is SQIVND (reference sequence). The CDR3 sequence: CVSLGGSKSPLHF. The CDR3 DNA, read in part, is TGTGTCAGTTTGGGCGGGAGTAAGTCACCC.

This clone was detected ten times or more. Read data end 3 residues before the CDR3 end; the end is taken from the germline J gene. V usage is TRBV20-1 and J usage is TRBJ2-2, with TRBD2 matching 15 bases. Germline CDR1 reads DFQATT; CDR2 reads SNEGSKA (reference sequence). The CDR3 has 17 residues. Losses at the gene ends were 4 bases for V and 1 base for J; bases not matched to a gene: 4. The sequenced CDR3 bases are TGCAGTGCTACCGGACTAGCGGGAGGGATGAACACCGGGGAG. It is translated as CSATGLAGGMNTGE. From start to end, the CDR3 is CSATGLAGGMNTGELFF.

This clone was seen many times. CDR3 sequence reads: CSATTSRQETQYF. The DNA read from the CDR3 is TGCAGTGCAACGACTAGTAGGCAAGAGACC. V gene TRBV20-1 combines with J gene TRBJ2-5; tentatively, D is TRBD2 (6 bases). Read sequence stops 3 residues before the CDR3 end, and the germline J gene provides the missing end. This CDR3 contains 13 residues. Trimming left V 6 bases short and J 2 bases short, with 13 bases between. The germline gives CDR1 DFQATT, CDR2 SNEGSKA (reference sequence).

This clone has at least ten counts. The read terminates 3 residues ahead of where the CDR3 ends, so the germline J gene completes it. This chain links TRBV29-1 with TRBJ2-3, with 10 bases identical to TRBD2. J gave up 2 bases and V 4 bases, and 3 bases lay outside the gene matches. CDR1 and CDR2 (germline): SQVTM, ANQGSEA. The CDR3 extends over 14 amino acids. The covered CDR3 bases are TGCAGCGTTGGGACTAGCGGTCACACAGATACG. Its translation: CSVGTSGHTDT. From start to end, the CDR3 is CSVGTSGHTDTQYF.

This clone was detected many times. The CDR3 end falls 3 residues outside the read, so it is completed with the germline J gene. J is TRBJ2-1 and V is TRBV6-1; TRBD1 might be the D (5 bases). Trimming stripped 2 bases from V and 0 bases from J, with 14 bases between. The CDR3 has 17 residues. Germline assignment: CDR1 MNHNS and CDR2 SASEGT. This CDR3 reads CASSEPGNQGSYNEQFF. CDR3 DNA (partial): TGTGCCAGCAGTGAACCTGGGAACCAGGGCTCCTACAATGAG.

This clone was counted many times. The read terminates 3 residues before the CDR3 end, so the remaining end is supplied by the germline J gene. The chain recombines TRBV5-6 with TRBJ1-2; D unclear. Trimming took off 1 base at V and 7 bases at J, with 8 bases between the two ends. The V gene's germline CDR1 is SGHDT and CDR2 YYEEEE. The CDR3 consists of 12 residues. CDR3 DNA (partial): TGTGCCAGCAGCTTGACCCGGGGTGGC. It encodes CASSLTRGG. The whole CDR3 protein reads CASSLTRGGYTF.

This clone occurred many times. The CDR3 end lies 3 residues beyond the end of the read and is filled in from the germline J gene. This chain connects TRBV19 to TRBJ1-4, with D possibly matching TRBD1 (6 bases). Germline V gene lookup returns CDR1 LNHDA and CDR2 SQIVND (reference sequence). With 1 base removed from V and 8 bases from J, the gap between germline ends came to 14 bases. The CDR3 is 15 amino acids. The covered CDR3 bases are TGTGCCAGTAGTATAGGGGCCAGGGGTGCGGAAAAA. This encodes CASSIGARGAEK. The whole CDR3 protein reads CASSIGARGAEKLFF.

This clone was seen at least ten times. Read data end 3 residues before the CDR3 end; the end is taken from the germline J gene. The rearrangement joins TRBV20-1 to TRBJ2-7, with 8 bases lining up with TRBD2. Trimming cost V 3 bases and J 2 bases; bases outside gene matches: 6. The CDR3 is 14 residues long. Per the germline V gene, CDR1 is DFQATT and CDR2 is SNEGSKA (reference sequence). CDR3 DNA (partial): TGCAGTGCTAGTGAGCCAGCGGGAGCCTACGAG. This encodes CSASEPAGAYE. The whole CDR3 protein is CSASEPAGAYEQYF.

There are many counts of this clone. The read ends 3 residues early relative to the CDR3; the germline J gene fills the gap. The chain links TRBV5-1 to TRBJ1-2; D remains unclear. The CDR3 runs 14 residues. CDR1 and CDR2 (germline): SGHRS, YFSETQ. V was cut by 0 bases and J by 3 bases, with 9 bases left in between. The chain's CDR3 is CASSLVARDYGYTF. The sequenced part of the CDR3 DNA is TGCGCCAGCAGCTTGGTAGCGCGGGACTATGGC. The full variable domain, rest sourced from reference TRBV5-1 and TRBJ1-2, is KAGVTQTPRYLIKTRGQQVTLSCSPISGHRSVSWYQQTPGQGLQFLFEYFSETQRNKGNFPGRFSGRQFSNSRSEMNVSTLELGDSALYLCASSLVARDYGYTFGSGTRLTVV.

This clone was observed at least ten times. The CDR3 end falls 3 residues outside the read, so it is completed with the germline J gene. J is TRBJ2-5 and V is TRBV20-1; 7 bases map to TRBD1. Per the germline V gene, CDR1 is DFQATT and CDR2 is SNEGSKA (reference sequence). The CDR3 sequence is 13 residues long. V gave up 6 bases and J gave up 5 bases; unmatched junction bases: 9. CDR3 DNA, as far as it was read: TGCAGTGCCGAAAGACAGGGCCGGGAGACC. Protein sequence: CSAERQGRET. The entire CDR3 protein is CSAERQGRETQYF.